The next 21 T cell receptor beta chains were all read from a single sample in a study of blood T cells in healthy people across ages. A sample-barcoded 5' primer and a J-beta primer mix were used in a second PCR of roughly 6 to 11 cycles. TCRdb ran MiXCR on the 5' RACE reads and lists one entry per CDR3 protein. The profile shows some 900,000 distinct CDR3 sequences, under 35% of them singletons. Sample: blood. These receptors were taken from a woman of 80 years or more in good health.

This clonotype was seen ten or more times. This chain connects TRBV7-2 to TRBJ1-2; a possible D gene is TRBD1 (6 bases). The CDR3 totals 17 residues. Looked up from germline, CDR1 is SGHTA and CDR2 is FQGNSA. Trimming removed 1 base from V and 4 bases from J, with 19 bases in between. The CDR3 sequence: CASSLVAGQKSGYGYTF. The CDR3 DNA reads as TGTGCCAGCAGCTTAGTGGCCGGACAGAAGAGCGGCTATGGCTACACCTTC.

The table lists this clonotype with a few counts. This chain connects TRBV11-2 to TRBJ2-5, with 7 positions matching TRBD1. The CDR3 loop spans 15 amino acids. Germline V CDR1 and CDR2: SGHAT, FQNNGV. With 3 bases clipped from V and 5 bases from J, the junction kept 9 bases outside the gene matches. DNA for the CDR3: TGTGCCAGCAGCTTGAATGGTAGGGGGCGGGAGACCCAGTACTTC. Its translation: CASSLNGRGRETQYF.

This clonotype showed up just a few times. The V and J genes are TRBV6-5 and TRBJ1-1, with D hard to call. CDR1 and CDR2 from the germline V gene are MNHEY and SVGAGI. Trimming pared 2 bases from V and 7 bases from J, leaving 5 bases between. The CDR3 runs to 11 residues. The CDR3 loop reads CASSYRLEAFF. The DNA for the CDR3 is TGTGCCAGCAGTTACCGCCTTGAAGCTTTCTTT.

This clonotype was counted at least ten times. The chain is built from TRBV6-1 and TRBJ1-5, with 7 bases that match TRBD1. Germline lookup yields CDR1 MNHNS and CDR2 SASEGT. Trimming took 8 bases from V and 7 from J; bases not matched to a gene: 14. The CDR3 extends over 15 amino acids. The CDR3 spells CASRDNTGVRQPQHF. Here the CDR3 DNA reads TGTGCCAGCCGAGATAATACAGGGGTACGGCAGCCCCAGCATTTT.

In its sample, this clonotype was seen many times. The chain carries TRBV25-1 and TRBJ1-5, with 10 positions matching TRBD1. The trim removed 1 base at V and 5 bases at J, leaving 11 bases unmatched. The CDR3 has 18 residues. Germline V gene lookup returns CDR1 MGHDK and CDR2 SYGVNS. CDR3 bases: TGTGCCAGCAGTGAATGGTCGACAGGGGGCCGGGGGGATCAGCCCCAGCATTTT. Its protein is CASSEWSTGGRGDQPQHF.

The table lists this clonotype with many counts. This chain uses TRBV10-2 with TRBJ1-1; D is perhaps TRBD1 (5 bases). Germline values: CDR1 WSHSY, CDR2 SAAADI. Trimming left V 6 bases short and J 4 bases short, with 15 bases between. The CDR3 runs 14 residues. CDR3 protein: CASRKEGTGTEAFF. The CDR3 DNA sequence: TGCGCCAGCAGAAAAGAGGGAACAGGCACTGAAGCTTTCTTT.

In its sample, this clonotype was seen many times. The chain links TRBV7-2 to TRBJ2-3; tentatively, D is TRBD2 (6 bases). Germline CDR1 is SGHTA and CDR2 is FQGNSA. Between the trimmed V and J ends, which lost 5 bases and 4 bases, there was a span of 16 bases. The CDR3 extends over 15 amino acids. The CDR3 region has the DNA TGTGCCAGCAGCCCTGGGGCGACGGGGGCAGATACGCAGTATTTT. Protein product: CASSPGATGADTQYF. The full variable domain, its missing parts supplied by reference TRBV7-2 and TRBJ2-3, is GAGVSQSPSNKVTEKGKDVELRCDPISGHTALYWYRQSLGQGLEFLIYFQGNSAPDKSGLPSDRFSAERTGGSVSTLTIQRTQQEDSAVYLCASSPGATGADTQYFGPGTRLTVL.

A word on this clonotype: A single base separates this from a much larger clone, so it may be a read error. The chain joins TRBV29-1 to TRBJ2-3, with D unresolved. Germline-derived CDR1 and CDR2 are SQVTM and ANQGSEA. The V and J ends lost 4 bases and 0 bases respectively, with 5 bases between them. The CDR3 totals 12 residues. The CDR3: CSVATSTDTQYF. The CDR3 DNA reads TGCAGCGTTGCGACTAGCACAGATACGCAGTATTTT.

V usage is TRBV20-1 and J usage is TRBJ1-2; D perhaps matches TRBD1 (6 bases). The CDR3 runs to 17 residues. Between the trimmed V and J ends, which lost 2 bases and 2 bases, there was a span of 21 bases. From germline, CDR1 is DFQATT and CDR2 SNEGSKA (reference sequence). Here the CDR3 DNA reads TGCAGTGCTAGAATTAGACAGGAAGGTTCTGGGAACTATGGCTACACCTTC. Residues: CSARIRQEGSGNYGYTF.

J is TRBJ1-3 and V is TRBV4-3; D not certain. V lost 0 bases, J lost 1 base, and 10 bases lay in between. The CDR3 spans 16 residues. Looked up from germline, CDR1 is LGHNA and CDR2 is YSLEER. CDR3 DNA sequence: TGCGCCAGCAGCCAAGATAGGATCCAGTCTGGAAACACCATATATTTT. It encodes CASSQDRIQSGNTIYF.

A note on this clonotype: Since a much larger clone is just one base distant, this may be a read error. CDR3 coding DNA: TGCGCCAGCAAGGGACAGGCTTCCACCGGGGAGCAGTTTTTT. It translates to CASKGQASTGEQFF. The J gene is TRBJ2-2, the V gene TRBV5-1, with 8 bases identical to TRBD1. CDR1 and CDR2 (germline): SGHRS, YFSETQ. The CDR3 length is 14 residues.

About this clonotype itself: A much larger clone differs by one base, so this may be a read error. J is TRBJ2-5 and V is TRBV7-2; unclear D gene. Germline assignment: CDR1 SGHTA and CDR2 FQGNSA. V was trimmed by 3 bases and J by 11 bases, leaving 16 bases between them. This CDR3 region has 13 residues. CDR3 residues: CASSFRGGNEQYF. CDR3 sequence (DNA): TGTGCCAGCAGCTTCCGAGGTGGGAATGAGCAGTACTTC.

At least ten counts were recorded for this clonotype. The genes are TRBV7-9 and TRBJ2-4, with 7 positions matching TRBD1. CDR1 is SEHNR, CDR2 FQNEAQ, per germline (reference sequence). The CDR3 contains 15 residues. V was pared by 1 base and J by 8 bases, with 8 bases of the junction left unmatched. The CDR3 nucleotides read TGTGCCAGCAGCTTAGGTGACAGGGAACTGGACATTCAGTACTTC. Residues: CASSLGDRELDIQYF.

Comment on this clonotype: Relative to the germline gene, one junction end is altered; a read error may explain this. The chain carries TRBV5-1 and TRBJ2-2; D may be TRBD2 (5 bases). This CDR3 contains 17 residues. The germline V gene encodes CDR1 SGHRS and CDR2 YFSETQ. CDR3 nucleotides: TGCGCCAGCAGCTTTGTTCCGAAAGACCCGAACACCGGGGAGCGGTTTTTT. Protein sequence: CASSFVPKDPNTGERFF.

This clonotype was detected ten times or more. V gene TRBV29-1 combines with J gene TRBJ2-3; D perhaps matches TRBD1 (6 bases). The CDR3 runs to 14 residues. Germline CDR1 reads SQVTM; CDR2 reads ANQGSEA. Trimming removed 7 bases at V and 1 base at J, with 15 bases between. CDR3 residues: CSATGKGGTDTQYF. The CDR3 DNA is TGCAGCGCCACAGGGAAGGGGGGCACAGATACGCAGTATTTT.

The V call is TRBV7-9, the J call TRBJ2-2, with a tentative D call TRBD1 (6 bases). Germline CDR1 and CDR2: SEHNR and FQNEAQ (reference sequence). Trimming took off 5 bases at V and 0 bases at J, with 13 bases between the two ends. The CDR3 spans 16 residues. The CDR3 bases are TGTGCCAGCAGCCTCGGGAACAGGGCGAACACCGGGGAGCTGTTTTTT. The encoded protein is CASSLGNRANTGELFF.

This clonotype showed up many times. The J gene is TRBJ2-2, the V gene TRBV6-5, with 9 positions matching TRBD1. Germline V lookup: CDR1 MNHEY, CDR2 SVGAGI. Trimming took 6 bases from V and 4 from J; bases not matched to a gene: 6. CDR3 length equals 15 residues. As DNA, the CDR3 is TGTGCCAGCAGCCAGGACAGGGGTAGCACCGGGGAGCTGTTTTTT. Protein product: CASSQDRGSTGELFF.

Only a few counts were recorded for this clonotype. This chain uses TRBV6-2 or TRBV6-3 with TRBJ1-1; D is ambiguous. The CDR3 runs 16 residues. Germline V lookup: CDR1 MNHEY, CDR2 SVGEGT. The germline V and J ends were trimmed by 0 bases and 4 bases, with 15 bases remaining between them. The CDR3 nucleotides read TGTGCCAGCAGTTACTCCCAAACAAGGACGTCCACTGAAGCTTTCTTT. Amino acids: CASSYSQTRTSTEAFF.

V and J are TRBV5-1 and TRBJ2-6; D possibly corresponds to TRBD1 (5 bases). CDR1 is SGHRS and CDR2 is YFSETQ in the germline V gene. Trimming stripped 1 base from V and 0 bases from J, with 8 bases between. There are 16 residues in the CDR3. CDR3 loop: CASSLSTVSGANVLTF. The CDR3, as DNA: TGCGCCAGCAGCTTGTCGACAGTCTCTGGGGCCAACGTCCTGACTTTC.

This clonotype was seen repeatedly, ten times or more. The genes are TRBV12-3 or TRBV12-4 and TRBJ2-1, with unresolved D. Trimming stripped 3 bases from V and 5 bases from J, with 8 bases between. The CDR3 spans 13 residues. CDR3 coding DNA: TGTGCCAGCAGTTTCTACCAAAACAATGAGCAGTTCTTC. It specifies CASSFYQNNEQFF.

This clonotype was seen repeatedly, ten times or more. This sequence joins TRBV6-2 or TRBV6-3 and TRBJ2-5, with 14 bases fitting TRBD2. There are 16 residues in the CDR3. Per the germline V gene, CDR1 is MNHEY and CDR2 is SVGEGT. The trim removed 6 bases at V and 1 base at J, leaving 4 bases unmatched. The CDR3 region is CASRGLAGGTQETQYF. The CDR3 DNA reads as TGTGCCAGCAGAGGACTAGCGGGGGGAACCCAAGAGACCCAGTACTTC.